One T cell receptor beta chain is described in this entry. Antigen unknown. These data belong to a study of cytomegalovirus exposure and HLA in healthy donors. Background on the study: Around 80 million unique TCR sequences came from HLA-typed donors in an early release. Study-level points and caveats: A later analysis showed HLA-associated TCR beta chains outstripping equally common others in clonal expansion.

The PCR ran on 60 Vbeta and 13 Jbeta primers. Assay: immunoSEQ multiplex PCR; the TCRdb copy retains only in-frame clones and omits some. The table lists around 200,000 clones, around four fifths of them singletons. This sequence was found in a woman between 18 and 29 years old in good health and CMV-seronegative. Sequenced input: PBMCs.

The CDR3 DNA reads as TGTGCCAGCTCACCAACGGGAGGAGGGACAGATACGCAGTATTTT. The encoded protein is CASSPTGGGTDTQYF. The chain is built from TRBV18 and TRBJ2-3; the match to TRBD2 covers 7 bases. The CDR3 runs to 15 residues. Germline CDR1 and CDR2: KGHSH and LQKENI. V trimming: 2 bases; J trimming: 3 bases; junction bases outside the gene matches: 5.